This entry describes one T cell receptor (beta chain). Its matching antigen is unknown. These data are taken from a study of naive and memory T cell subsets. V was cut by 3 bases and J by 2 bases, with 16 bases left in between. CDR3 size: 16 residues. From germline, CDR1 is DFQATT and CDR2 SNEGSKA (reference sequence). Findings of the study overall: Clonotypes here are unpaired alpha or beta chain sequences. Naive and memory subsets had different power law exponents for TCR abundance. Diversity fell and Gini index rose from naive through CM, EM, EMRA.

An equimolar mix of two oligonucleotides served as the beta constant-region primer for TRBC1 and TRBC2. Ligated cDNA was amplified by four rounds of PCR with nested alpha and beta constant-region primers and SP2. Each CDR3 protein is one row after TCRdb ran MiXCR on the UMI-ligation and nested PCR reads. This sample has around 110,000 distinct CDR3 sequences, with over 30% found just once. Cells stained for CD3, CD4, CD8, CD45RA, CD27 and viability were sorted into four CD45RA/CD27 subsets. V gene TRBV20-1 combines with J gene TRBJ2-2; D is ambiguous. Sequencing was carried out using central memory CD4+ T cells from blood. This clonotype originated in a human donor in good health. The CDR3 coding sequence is TGCAGTGCTAGGAGTCGTTTGGAGTTAAACACCGGGGAGCTGTTTTTT. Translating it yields CSARSRLELNTGELFF.